The TCR beta chain described here comes from a study of long-term antiretroviral therapy in people with HIV. Study conclusions and caveats: CDR3 lengths in HIV samples spanned a narrower range than controls.

A v3.0 immunoSEQ assay was performed at survey level. Profiled with immunoSEQ multiplex PCR; TCRdb holds only in-frame clones, not every one. The profile shows around 31,000 clones, approximately 85% of them singletons. Comment on this clone: What it recognizes is unknown.

No fewer than two post-ART and no fewer than one pre-ART PBMC samples existed for each donor. The CDR3 length is 16 residues. Per the germline V gene, CDR1 is SGHTA and CDR2 is FQGNSA. V was cut by 4 bases and J by 1 base, with 16 bases left in between. This material consisted of unsorted PBMCs, taken 0.8 years before starting antiretroviral therapy. The chain joins TRBV7-2 to TRBJ2-5; D might be TRBD1 (8 bases). The source of this sequence is a young man with HIV. The CDR3 reads CASSSSGQGLQETQYF. The CDR3 nucleotides are TGTGCCAGCAGCTCTAGCGGACAGGGACTCCAAGAGACCCAGTACTTC. Complete variable domain (other parts from reference TRBV7-2 and TRBJ2-5): GAGVSQSPSNKVTEKGKDVELRCDPISGHTALYWYRQSLGQGLEFLIYFQGNSAPDKSGLPSDRFSAERTGGSVSTLTIQRTQQEDSAVYLCASSSSGQGLQETQYFGPGTRLLVL.